This T cell receptor beta chain was retrieved from a study of cytomegalovirus exposure and HLA in healthy donors. Primers included in the PCR were 60 Vbeta and 13 Jbeta primers. Profiling relied on immunoSEQ multiplex PCR, and the TCRdb table lists in-frame clones only, not all of them. The top ten clones hold about 2% of a sample with about 210,000 clones, 75% to 80% of them seen once. This CDR3 is built from 14 residues. J was trimmed by 0 bases and V by 6 bases; bases with no gene match: 5. The germline V gene encodes CDR1 SGHRS and CDR2 YFSETQ. The gene calls are TRBV5-1 and TRBJ2-5; 7 nucleotides match TRBD2. Sequenced sample: PBMCs. This clonotype was obtained from a male donor in good health and CMV-seronegative. In DNA form, the CDR3 reads TGCGCCAGCAAGGCGGGGGAGTACCAAGAGACCCAGTACTTC. This codes for CASKAGEYQETQYF.